This TCR beta chain appears in the sequencing data of a study of T cells in Graves' hyperthyroidism and ophthalmopathy. The PBMCs had their origin in roughly 9.4 ml of fresh peripheral blood. It was RNA transcripts that yielded the amplified TCR beta CDR3 regions. In the first-round RT-PCR of the TCR CDR3, the HTBI primer set was used. TCRdb re-called the multiplex PCR reads with MiXCR, one entry per CDR3 protein. The data show some 50,000 distinct CDR3 sequences, around 48% seen once. Between the trimmed V and J ends, which lost 7 bases and 6 bases, there was a span of 12 bases. The CDR3 consists of 12 residues. CDR1 is LNHDA and CDR2 is SQIVND in the germline V gene (reference sequence). Study results and caveats: Stable hyperthyroidism was told apart from ophthalmopathy by a model built on 13 V-J features.

This clonotype was found many times. The antigen is not known. The TCR comes from a woman in her forties or fifties with Graves' ophthalmopathy. Sequences were obtained from blood. This chain joins TRBV19 and TRBJ1-1; D is perhaps TRBD1 (5 bases). For the CDR3, the DNA is TGTGCCAGTATTGGCAGGGTTGCTGAAGCTTTCTTT. It codes for CASIGRVAEAFF.